This TCR beta chain was obtained from a study of CD8 T cells in ankylosing spondylitis. Study results and caveats: Made up of roughly 8 highly homologous variants, a TCR beta motif appeared characteristic of ankylosing spondylitis blood. The clones that were linked to disease were reported to be significantly enriched in matched synovial fluid samples from ankylosing spondylitis patients. A CD8+ phenotype characterized the disease-linked clones, which were relatively rare in peripheral blood. Reactive arthritis synovial fluid and blood previously showed some of these motif variants.

The CDR3 length is 16 residues. The germline V gene has CDR1 DFQATT and CDR2 SNEGSKA (reference sequence). Trimming stripped 6 bases from V and 0 bases from J, with 18 bases between. This clonotype occurred a few times. Its matching antigen is unknown. TCR beta libraries were made by quantitative 5'-RACE with molecular barcodes. A single record per CDR3 protein comes from TCRdb applying MiXCR to the 5' RACE reads. The sample lists fewer than 400,000 distinct CDR3 sequences, 20% to 25% occurring once. This sequence originates from a male donor with ankylosing spondylitis. This chain uses TRBV20-1 with TRBJ2-4; the D call may be TRBD1 or TRBD2 (5 bases each). The sample comprised blood, either unsorted or a sorted T cell fraction (not recorded which). For the CDR3, the DNA is TGCAGTGCCCGATCCCCCAGGGACCTAGCCAAAAACATTCAGTACTTC. Translated: CSARSPRDLAKNIQYF.